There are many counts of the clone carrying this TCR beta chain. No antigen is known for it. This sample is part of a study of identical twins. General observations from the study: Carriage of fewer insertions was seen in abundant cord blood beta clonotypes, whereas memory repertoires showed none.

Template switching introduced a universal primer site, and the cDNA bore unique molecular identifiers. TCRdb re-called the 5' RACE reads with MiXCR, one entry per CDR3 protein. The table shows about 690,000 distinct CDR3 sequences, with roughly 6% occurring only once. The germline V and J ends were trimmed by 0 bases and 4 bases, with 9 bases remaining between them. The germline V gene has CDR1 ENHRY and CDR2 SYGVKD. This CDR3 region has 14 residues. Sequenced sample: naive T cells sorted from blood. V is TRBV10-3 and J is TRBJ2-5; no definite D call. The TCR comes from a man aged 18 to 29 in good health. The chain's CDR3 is CAISESPGAETQYF. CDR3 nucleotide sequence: TGTGCCATCAGTGAGTCACCAGGTGCAGAGACCCAGTACTTC.